This note documents a single T cell receptor beta chain sequence. Extraction of RNA preceded its reverse transcription into cDNA, which served as the sequencing template. Clones were read by immunoSEQ multiplex PCR, and TCRdb kept only the in-frame ones, dropping some. The sample yields roughly 92,000 clones, around 70% seen once. Germline lookup yields CDR1 PRHDT and CDR2 FYEKMQ (reference sequence). Trimming left V 5 bases short and J 10 bases short, with 12 bases between. The CDR3 is 12 residues long. This specimen comes from a study of CD8+ T cells in alopecia areata. Treatment specified: oral pan-JAK inhibitor, 5-10 mg twice daily.

The genes are TRBV13 and TRBJ2-1, with D perhaps assigned TRBD1 or TRBD2 (6 bases each). This sequence originates from a human donor with alopecia areata. The starting material was CD8+ T cells sorted from blood, obtained at approximately week 44, from a patient treated with tofacitinib. The CDR3 loop reads CASSRGLMEQFF. CDR3 coding DNA: TGTGCCAGCAGCCGGGGGCTCATGGAGCAGTTCTTC. Full variable domain (outside the CDR3, taken from reference TRBV13 and TRBJ2-1): AAGVIQSPRHLIKEKRETATLKCYPIPRHDTVYWYQQGPGQDPQFLISFYEKMQSDKGSIPDRFSAQQFSDYHSELNMSSLELGDSALYFCASSRGLMEQFFGPGTRLTVL.